This paragraph reports one TCR beta chain. The antigen it binds to is not known. No clone much larger than this one lies a single base away; base qualities are absent. The cohort comprised more than 550 healthy bone marrow donors. At the time of sampling, all cohort members were nominally healthy, though unrecorded immune exposures were likely present. The donor was CMV seronegative and was included in the group of 352 seronegative cohort members. Each donor provided a peripheral blood sample, and peripheral blood mononuclear cells were used for TCR beta sequencing. The Qiagen DNeasy Blood Extraction Kit was used to extract genomic DNA from the blood cell samples. Taken from cysteine to phenylalanine, the CDR3 has 13 residues. Kept here is only the CDR3 DNA, which spans 39 bases and is read in frame from base 1. V lost 8 bases and J lost 8 bases; the stretch between them is 18 bases long. Sequences MDHEN (CDR1) and SYDVKM (CDR2) are obtained from the germline V gene.

The data originate from a study of cytomegalovirus exposure and HLA in healthy donors (dated by TCRdb to the late 2010s). Study-wide context: An earlier analysis of about 530 of the donors reported around 280 Gb of sequence data and around 100 million unique TCR beta sequences obtained from about 179 million T cells. Donor age, sex, ethnicity and CMV serostatus were compiled alongside the repertoire data. A later analysis re-examined previously published TCR beta repertoires from 600 to 700 donors and added high-resolution HLA genotyping to investigate patterns of TCR occurrence. In addition to the first cohort of 650 to 750 subjects, a separate validation cohort of 120 different subjects was used. Rather than using new phenotypic data, the later analysis identified candidate immune exposures from TCR beta sequences and from how often those sequences occurred across donors. Approximately 300 gigabases of sequencing data and 70 million to 100 million unique TCR sequences made up an early release that covered under 750 HLA-typed donors. All discovery cohort repertoires had been generated on a single sequencing platform. Genome-wide SNP genotypes for about 60% of the 666 donors were used in a later genetic analysis, which treated that subset as a discovery cohort. The study was designed to test whether signatures of past pathogen exposure could be identified by cataloging public T cell receptors. Typing coverage differed by locus: A, B, C, DRB1 and DQB1 were typed in about 620-640 donors, DQA1 in 500 to 550, DPA1 in around 580, and DPB1 in about 450. Class I and class II HLA loci were covered by the typing at four-digit resolution. In an earlier analysis of 500 to 650 of the donors, high-throughput TCR beta sequencing was used to judge whether each TCR beta V gene segment behaved as functional or pseudogenic. Of the roughly 400 genotyped donors, 81% were placed in the genetic ancestry cluster associated with self-reported Caucasian donors. Several DR-DQ haplotypes were treated as single units for association and clustering because of strong linkage in the cohort. The T cell repertoires of 550 to 850 subjects were profiled by immunosequencing and related to cytomegalovirus serostatus. To predict cytomegalovirus infection status, the study combined high-throughput TCR immunosequencing, statistical association of individual TCRs with disease status, and machine learning. On average, about 200,000 unique TCR beta nucleotide sequences were sequenced per donor among 300 to 500 genotyped donors of the cohort, with roughly 18% of those sequences being non-productive.

Library prep was done by the immunoSEQ multiplex PCR assay. For the multiplex PCR, a mixture combining 60 forward primers for TCR Vbeta segments and 13 reverse primers for TCR Jbeta segments was used. Amplification of the CDR3 region of rearranged TCR beta genes was performed with a multiplex PCR assay on genomic DNA. The Illumina HiSeq System was used to sequence the amplified TCR beta libraries as 87-base-pair reads. On the study's bioinformatics: Across the 666 repertoires, a later analysis counted roughly 77 million unique TCR beta chains, 9 million to 14 million of which were shared by at least two donors. Raw reads were error-corrected and collapsed into unique sequences with a nearest-neighbor algorithm that merged closely related sequences to remove PCR and sequencing errors. CDR3 sequences were aligned to IMGT reference sequences to assign V, D and J gene segments. For a sequence to be retained, a match of at least six nucleotides was required to both a V gene segment and a J gene segment. Rearrangements were classified as productive when the CDR3 lacked stop codons and remained in frame with V and J, and all other rearrangements were classified as non-productive. Following IMGT convention, CDR3 was defined as the stretch from the second conserved V-encoded cysteine up to the conserved J-encoded phenylalanine. The earlier analysis of roughly 590 of the donors excluded any sequence lacking an unambiguous match to a single V gene segment. In an earlier analysis of 450 to 700 of the donors, V segments were called functional above 56.7% productive rearrangements and were called segregating when the between-donor standard deviation exceeded 5%. To diagnose cytomegalovirus status from the catalog of TCR beta chain sequences, a statistical classification framework was built. In a later analysis, V and J genes were assigned by comparing TCR nucleotide sequences against IMGT/GENE-DB human TR gene sequences. Using the TCRdist pipeline, a later analysis assigned CDR3 sequences along with most-parsimonious VDJ recombination scenarios. A later analysis defined each TCR beta chain by its CDR3 amino acid sequence plus V-gene family, and excluded reads lacking a unique V-gene family. To address suspected cross-contamination and a sequencing artifact, a later analysis removed roughly 640 highly shared, low-generation-probability nucleotide sequences. A later analysis calculated a clonal expansion index for each public chain from normalized within-repertoire ranks of inferred template counts. Generation probabilities in a later analysis came from a VDJ recombination model fitted to out-of-frame rearrangements, and those results were checked against IGoR. A later analysis scored TCR-TCR, TCR-HLA and TCR-CMV co-occurrence with hypergeometric tests, applying a repertoire-size bias correction to TCR pairs. In a later analysis, false discovery rates were estimated by permuting HLA or CMV assignments 20 times. A later analysis grouped co-occurring TCRs with DBSCAN, adding TCRdist sequence similarity when clustering within HLA-allele-positive subsets. Co-occurrence clustering excluded repertoires with fewer than 30,000 or more than 120,000 public chains, plus five with anomalous nucleotide sharing. Held by TCRdb, this immuneACCESS table contains in-frame sequences only and omits some clones. Under half of the omission traces to an unresolved V gene where checked; the cause of the rest is unknown. V, J and clone size are those of that table, while D and trimming were read from the DNA. This sample lists around 130,000 clones; roughly 75% were detected once. Less than 6.5% of the sample is in the top ten clones.

The paper's findings and limits, for the study overall: A further reported finding was that TCR beta sequences accurately predicted the HLA-A and HLA-B alleles for most subjects in the first cohort. While some public TCRs were present in many individuals, most TCR sequences turned up only very rarely across donors. Strong co-occurrence of HLA alleles, especially DR and DQ, made assigning TCR associations to individual alleles difficult. Correlated functional status among segregating V segments might reflect linkage disequilibrium, but an unknown experimental factor could not be ruled out. According to a later genetic analysis, donors in an Asian-associated ancestry cluster had fewer N-insertions in productive TCRs than the roughly 670-donor mean. Specific HLA alleles were associated with 16,951 TCR beta sequences at a false discovery rate of 0.05 in a later analysis. The earlier analysis of approximately 540 of the donors excluded some 15 rarely observed V segments, including chromosome 9 orphons, because counts were too low. The authors suggested that the approach could potentially be extended to other disease states and immunological phenotypes. The only immune exposure information available for the cohort was CMV serostatus. Because HLA typing was missing for some donors at each locus, association tests included only the typed subset. Several of the top co-occurrence clusters appeared to be linked to parvovirus B19, influenza, CMV and Epstein-Barr virus, according to a later analysis. Three of the identified cytomegalovirus-associated TCR beta chains were confirmed in vitro to be specific for cytomegalovirus antigens. This cohort had only TCR beta chains sequenced, and the lack of alpha or paired-chain data limited which features could be detected. In a later analysis, most CMV-associated TCR beta chains were found to appear HLA-restricted, with HLA associations seemingly driven largely by CMV exposure. Compared with equally common non-associated chains, HLA-associated TCR beta chains in a later analysis were more clonally expanded and had lower generation probabilities. A total of 150 or so TCR beta chains were listed by the study as associated with cytomegalovirus. A later genetic analysis associated a missense DCLRE1C variant with V-gene and J-gene trimming of TCR beta chains, and an independent cohort replicated the association. Broadly in line with IMGT annotations, most TCR beta V segments showed up in productive rearrangements about 90% or about 30% of the time in an earlier analysis of several hundred of the donors. The classifier was reported to diagnose cytomegalovirus status with high specificity and sensitivity in both the original and validation cohorts. A group of highly shared sequence variants was considered likely to be a technical artifact of the sequencing pipeline. Because the 87-base-pair reads could not distinguish some IMGT-functional V segments, including TRBV6-2 and TRBV6-3, those segments were excluded. The presence/absence analyses assumed that sequencing depth was roughly uniform across donors, and that assumption may not be true. According to a later analysis, TCR association rates differed among HLA loci, with DRB1 alleles showing the most associated TCRs and HLA-C alleles showing the fewest.

This clonotype originated in a young man in good health and CMV-seronegative. Here the chain combines TRBV28 and TRBJ1-2; matching of 6 bases hints at TRBD1 as the D gene. Input material: PBMCs. The CDR3 loop reads CASENSRGFGYTF. Here is the DNA: TGTGCCAGCGAAAACTCCAGGGGTTTCGGCTACACCTTC.